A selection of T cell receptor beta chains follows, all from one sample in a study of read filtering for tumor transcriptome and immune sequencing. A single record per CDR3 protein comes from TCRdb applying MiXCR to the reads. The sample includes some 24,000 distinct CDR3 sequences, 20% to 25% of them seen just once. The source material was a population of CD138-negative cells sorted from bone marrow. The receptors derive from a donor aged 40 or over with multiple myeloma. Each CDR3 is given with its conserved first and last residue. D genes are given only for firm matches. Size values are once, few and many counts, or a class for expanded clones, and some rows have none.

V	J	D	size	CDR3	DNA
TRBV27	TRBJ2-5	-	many	CASSSYRDKKETQYF	TGTGCCAGCAGTTCCTATAGGGACAAGAAAGAGACCCAGTACTTC
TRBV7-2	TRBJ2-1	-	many	CASSPWGFNEQFF	TGTGCCAGCAGCCCCTGGGGCTTTAATGAGCAGTTCTTC
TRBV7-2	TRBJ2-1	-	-	CASSQGAGGCYNEQFF	TGTGCCAGCAGCCAGGGGGCGGGGGGTTGCTACAATGAGCAGTTCTTC
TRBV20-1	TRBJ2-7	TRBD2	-	CSARGQPGLAVHEQYF	TGCAGTGCTAGAGGGCAACCGGGACTAGCGGTCCACGAGCAGTACTTC
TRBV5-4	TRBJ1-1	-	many	CASSLWGGSENSMNTEAFF	TGTGCCAGCAGCTTGTGGGGCGGCAGTGAGAATTCCATGAACACTGAAGCTTTCTTT
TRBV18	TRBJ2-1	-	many	CASSPADTLYNEQFF	TGTGCCAGCTCACCAGCCGACACTCTCTACAATGAGCAGTTCTTC
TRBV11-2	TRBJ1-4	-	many	CASSGANEKLFF	TGTGCCAGCAGCGGGGCTAATGAAAAACTGTTTTTT
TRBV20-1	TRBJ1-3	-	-	CSAAHRNPSGNTICF	TGCAGTGCGGCGCACAGGAATCCTTCTGGAAACACCATATGTTTT
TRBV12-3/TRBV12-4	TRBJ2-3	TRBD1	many	CASSPGQGEADTQYF	TGTGCCAGCAGTCCAGGACAGGGGGAGGCAGATACGCAGTATTTT
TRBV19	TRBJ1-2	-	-	CASTFGRMTYGYTF	TGTGCCAGTACCTTTGGACGGATGACCTATGGCTACACCTTC
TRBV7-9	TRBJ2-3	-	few	CASSVLVASSTDTQYF	TGTGCCAGCAGCGTACTGGTGGCTTCAAGCACAGATACGCAGTATTTT
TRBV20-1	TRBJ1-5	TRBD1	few	CSVDRGNQPQHF	TGCAGTGTAGACAGGGGTAATCAGCCCCAGCATTTT
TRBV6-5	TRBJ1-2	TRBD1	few	CASSPRTGGAWGYGYTF	TGTGCCAGCAGTCCTCGGACAGGGGGCGCATGGGGATATGGCTACACCTTC
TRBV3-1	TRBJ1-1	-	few	CASSPYGGGGDTEAFF	TGTGCCAGCAGCCCCTATGGCGGAGGGGGAGACACTGAAGCTTTCTTT
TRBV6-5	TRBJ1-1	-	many	CASSYERSGTEAFF	TGTGCCAGCAGTTACGAGAGGTCGGGCACTGAAGCTTTCTTT
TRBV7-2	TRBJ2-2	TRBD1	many	CASSFAGTGVGELFF	TGTGCCAGCAGTTTTGCCGGGACAGGGGTCGGGGAGCTGTTTTTT
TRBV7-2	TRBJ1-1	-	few	CASSSQGPNTEAFF	TGTGCCAGCAGCTCACAGGGACCGAACACTGAAGCTTTCTTT
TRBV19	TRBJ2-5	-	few	CASSMRGGETQYF	TGTGCCAGTAGTATGAGGGGCGGGGAGACCCAGTACTTC
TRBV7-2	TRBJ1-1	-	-	CASSSKGGTEAFF	TGTGCCAGCAGCTCAAAAGGGGGGACTGAAGCTTTCTTT
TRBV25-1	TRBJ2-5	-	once	CASSESFRGETQYF	TGTGCCAGCAGTGAATCGTTCCGCGGAGAGACCCAGTACTTC
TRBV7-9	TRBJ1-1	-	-	CASSPSNTEAFF	TGTGCCAGCAGCCCTTCGAACACTGAAGCTTTCTTT
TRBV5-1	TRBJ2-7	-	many	CASSLGGALYEQYF	TGCGCCAGCAGCCTCGGGGGAGCATTATACGAGCAGTACTTC
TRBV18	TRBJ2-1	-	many	CASSPREEVGNEQFF	TGTGCCAGCTCACCACGCGAGGAAGTGGGAAATGAGCAGTTCTTC
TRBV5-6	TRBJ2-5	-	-	CARSLDFSGGETQYF	TGTGCCAGAAGCTTGGACTTCAGTGGGGGAGAGACCCAGTACTTC
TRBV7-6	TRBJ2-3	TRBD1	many	CASSKGQGVSNTQYF	TGTGCCAGCAGCAAGGGACAGGGGGTTTCGAATACGCAGTATTTT
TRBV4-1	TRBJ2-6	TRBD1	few	CASSRGDRLLGGANVLTF	TGCGCCAGCAGCCGAGGGGACAGGCTCTTAGGGGGGGCCAACGTCCTGACTTTC
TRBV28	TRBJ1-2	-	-	CASSLNPGSTNYGYTF	TGTGCCAGCAGTCTCAACCCGGGGAGTACTAACTATGGCTACACCTTC
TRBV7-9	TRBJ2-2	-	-	CACSLGAPNTGELFF	TGTGCCTGCAGCTTAGGAGCGCCCAACACCGGGGAGCTGTTTTTT
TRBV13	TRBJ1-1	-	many	CASSLVTAFF	TGTGCCAGCAGCTTAGTTACAGCTTTCTTT